Below, 32 T cell receptor beta chains from the same sample are listed, as sequenced in a study of cytomegalovirus exposure and HLA in healthy donors. Amplification used 60 Vbeta primers and 13 Jbeta primers. Using immunoSEQ multiplex PCR, the repertoire was profiled, and TCRdb retains in-frame clones only, with some absent. Of approximately 100,000 clones listed, 78% are singletons. What was sequenced was PBMCs. All receptors come from a woman aged 40 to 55 in good health and CMV-seropositive.

The chain employs TRBV11-1 and TRBJ1-1, with 8 nucleotides matching TRBD1. Germline V CDR1 and CDR2: SGHAT, FQDESV (reference sequence). The CDR3 is made up of 14 amino acids. Unmatched junction bases numbered 9, after V lost 6 bases and J lost 6 bases. The CDR3 spells CASRNRGVDAEAFF. The DNA of the CDR3 is TGTGCCAGCAGGAACAGGGGGGTCGACGCTGAAGCTTTCTTT.

This sequence joins TRBV30 and TRBJ1-3; D possibly corresponds to TRBD1 (6 bases). Germline loops: CDR1 GTSNPN, CDR2 SVGIG (reference sequence). The length of the CDR3 is 13 residues. Trimming cost V 2 bases and J 4 bases, with 9 bases left between them. CDR3 bases: TGTGCCTGGAGTATCCAGGGGGGAAACACCATATATTTT. As protein: CAWSIQGGNTIYF.

The chain combines TRBV2 with TRBJ1-5; D ambiguous. The CDR3 consists of 14 residues. V lost 3 bases and J lost 3, with 9 bases in between. CDR1 and CDR2 (germline): SNHLY, FYNNEI. The CDR3 protein is CASSDLFFNQPQHF. CDR3 DNA sequence: TGTGCCAGCAGTGATTTGTTCTTCAATCAGCCCCAGCATTTT.

This clone was observed once. The J gene is TRBJ2-7, the V gene TRBV9, with 12 bases that match TRBD1. The germline gives CDR1 SGDLS, CDR2 YYNGEE. V was clipped by 2 bases and J by 4 bases; unmatched bases: 4. This CDR3 has 15 amino acids. CDR3 protein: CASSVGQGALYEQYF. The CDR3 DNA is TGTGCCAGCAGCGTGGGACAGGGGGCTTTATACGAGCAGTACTTC.

The chain has TRBV5-1 and TRBJ2-5, with 13 nucleotides matching TRBD2. CDR1 SGHRS and CDR2 YFSETQ come from the germline V gene. This CDR3 has 17 amino acids. J gave up 4 bases and V 2 bases, and 8 bases lay outside the gene matches. The CDR3 DNA reads as TGCGCCAGCAGCTTAAATTTACTAGCGGGAGGGGGAGAGACCCAGTACTTC. Translating it yields CASSLNLLAGGGETQYF. The full variable domain, its missing parts supplied by reference TRBV5-1 and TRBJ2-5, is KAGVTQTPRYLIKTRGQQVTLSCSPISGHRSVSWYQQTPGQGLQFLFEYFSETQRNKGNFPGRFSGRQFSNSRSEMNVSTLELGDSALYLCASSLNLLAGGGETQYFGPGTRLLVL.

V and J are TRBV29-1 and TRBJ2-3, with 11 bases matching TRBD2. Trimming at V came to 3 bases and at J to 0 bases, leaving 11 bases not matched to a gene. The CDR3 length is 18 residues. Germline assignment: CDR1 SQVTM and CDR2 ANQGSEA. The CDR3 sequence: CSVDPGVGLAASTDTQYF. CDR3 DNA: TGCAGCGTTGACCCCGGGGTGGGACTAGCGGCTAGCACAGATACGCAGTATTTT.

The gene calls are TRBV29-1 and TRBJ2-5; a possible D gene is TRBD1 (6 bases). Germline values: CDR1 SQVTM, CDR2 ANQGSEA. V lost 4 bases, J lost 3 bases, and 9 bases lay in between. This CDR3 comprises 12 residues. The chain's CDR3 is CSVVRTEETQYF. The CDR3 bases are TGCAGCGTTGTGAGGACAGAAGAGACCCAGTACTTC.

The rearrangement uses TRBV7-9 and TRBJ2-3; 9 bases align to TRBD2. V was pared by 5 bases and J by 1 base, with 7 bases of the junction left unmatched. The CDR3 is made up of 16 amino acids. CDR1 and CDR2 (germline): SEHNR, FQNEAQ (reference sequence). The DNA for the CDR3 is TGTGCCAGCAGCCCGCCGCTAGCGGGACGCACAGATACGCAGTATTTT. Translated, it gives CASSPPLAGRTDTQYF. The full variable domain, its missing parts supplied by reference TRBV7-9 and TRBJ2-3, is DTGVSQNPRHKITKRGQNVTFRCDPISEHNRLYWYRQTLGQGPEFLTYFQNEAQLEKSRLLSDRFSAERPKGSFSTLEIQRTEQGDSAMYLCASSPPLAGRTDTQYFGPGTRLTVL.

The chain recombines TRBV25-1 with TRBJ2-7, with D hard to call. This CDR3 contains 14 residues. Germline V CDR1 and CDR2: MGHDK, SYGVNS. Trimming cost V 4 bases and J 3 bases, with 13 bases left between them. The CDR3 loop reads CASSVGADYYEQYF. For the CDR3, the DNA is TGTGCCAGCAGTGTCGGTGCCGATTACTACGAGCAGTACTTC.

The chain uses TRBV12-5 and TRBJ2-7; unclear D gene. The CDR3 has 12 residues. Germline CDR1 reads LGHNT; CDR2 reads FRNRAP. Trimming took 7 bases from V and 0 from J, leaving 7 bases between them. The CDR3: CASASSSYEQYF. The CDR3 bases are TGTGCTAGTGCTTCGAGCTCCTACGAGCAGTACTTC.

This clone came up a few times. The V gene is TRBV5-4, the J gene TRBJ1-1; 8 bases fit TRBD1. This CDR3 is built from 14 residues. V was clipped by 4 bases and J by 7 bases; unmatched bases: 9. CDR1 is SGHNT, CDR2 YYREEE, per germline (reference sequence). In DNA form, the CDR3 reads TGTGCCAGCAGCGGGGCAGGGGGCCGGGGTGAAGCTTTCTTT. Amino acids: CASSGAGGRGEAFF.

The V gene is TRBV30, the J gene TRBJ1-1; D may be TRBD1 (6 bases). Germline-derived CDR1 and CDR2 are GTSNPN and SVGIG (reference sequence). The CDR3 is made up of 14 amino acids. V was pared by 4 bases and J by 3 bases, with 15 bases between. The CDR3 DNA sequence: TGTGCCTGGATTCTTAATCAGGGGTACACTGAAGCTTTCTTT. Its translation is CAWILNQGYTEAFF.

V usage is TRBV6-1 and J usage is TRBJ2-7, with 7 bases matching TRBD2. Per germline, CDR1 MNHNS and CDR2 SASEGT. Trimming at V came to 3 bases and at J to 1 base, leaving 6 bases not matched to a gene. The CDR3 is made up of 15 amino acids. The CDR3 nucleotides read TGTGCCAGCAGTGAGGCGGCTAGCGGTTCCTACGAGCAGTACTTC. Protein: CASSEAASGSYEQYF.

This chain uses TRBV7-8 with TRBJ2-7, with D tentatively TRBD2 (6 bases). Trimming shortened V by 7 bases and J by 9 bases, and 25 bases separated the two germline ends. The CDR3 is 15 amino acids. Looked up from germline, CDR1 is SGHVS and CDR2 is FQNEAQ. CDR3 sequence (DNA): TGTGCCAGCACCTCACAAAGCGGGCCACCCCAGGCGCAGTACTTC. Translating it yields CASTSQSGPPQAQYF.

The DNA of the CDR3 is TGTGCCAGCAGATACGCACTAGCGTTCGCCTACAATGAGCAGTTCTTC. Protein sequence: CASRYALAFAYNEQFF. The V gene is TRBV6-6, the J gene TRBJ2-1; the match to TRBD2 covers 7 bases. The V gene's germline CDR1 is MNHNY and CDR2 SVGAGI (reference sequence). This CDR3 is built from 16 residues. Germline trimming cut 6 bases from V and 2 bases from J; bases unmatched to any gene: 10.

V and J are TRBV5-6 and TRBJ2-5; TRBD1 agrees at 7 bases. The CDR3 runs 13 residues. V gave up 4 bases and J gave up 5 bases; unmatched junction bases: 5. CDR1 is SGHDT and CDR2 is YYEEEE in the germline V gene. CDR3 coding DNA: TGTGCCAGCAGCGATACAGGGGATGAGACCCAGTACTTC. Amino acid sequence: CASSDTGDETQYF.

This chain uses TRBV7-8 with TRBJ2-5; no definite D call. Between the trimmed V and J ends, which lost 5 bases and 0 bases, there was a span of 7 bases. Germline V lookup: CDR1 SGHVS, CDR2 FQNEAQ. The CDR3 is made up of 13 amino acids. The CDR3 DNA reads as TGTGCCAGCAGCCGTGGCTACCAAGAGACCCAGTACTTC. It encodes CASSRGYQETQYF.

This clone was counted between two and nine times. The chain has TRBV5-1 and TRBJ2-1, with TRBD1 as a possible D gene (6 bases). Germline V lookup: CDR1 SGHRS, CDR2 YFSETQ. V dropped 4 bases and J dropped 9 bases, with 14 bases sitting between them. The CDR3 has 13 amino acids. The CDR3: CASSGGGLVEQFF. The CDR3 bases are TGCGCCAGCAGCGGGGGCGGGTTGGTTGAGCAGTTCTTC.

This chain links TRBV27 with TRBJ2-7, with D hard to call. Germline CDR1 MNHEY, CDR2 SMNVEV (reference sequence). This CDR3 is built from 14 residues. Between the trimmed V and J ends, which lost 2 bases and 2 bases, there was a span of 10 bases. The CDR3 region is CASSLHTSPYEQYF. The CDR3 DNA reads TGTGCCAGCAGTTTACATACTTCCCCCTACGAGCAGTACTTC.

A remark on this clone: One end of the junction is discordant with germline, which a read error may explain. Other DNA sequences in this sample translate to the same CDR3. The J gene is TRBJ2-1, the V gene TRBV28; 11 nucleotides line up with TRBD2. Germline V gene lookup returns CDR1 MDHEN and CDR2 SYDVKM. This CDR3 has 16 residues. The CDR3 spells CASRPEGTSGYNEQFF. CDR3 nucleotides: TGTGCCAGCAGACCTGAGGGGACTAGCGGTTACAATGAACAGTTCTTC.

The J gene is TRBJ2-5, the V gene TRBV10-3; TRBD2 matches at 10 bases. CDR3 length: 16 residues. V dropped 3 bases and J dropped 0; count of bases not matched to a gene: 4. CDR1 ENHRY and CDR2 SYGVKD come from the germline V gene. CDR3 DNA: TGTGCCATCAGTGATTCACTAGCGGGAAACCAAGAGACCCAGTACTTC. It translates to CAISDSLAGNQETQYF.

V gene TRBV21-1 combines with J gene TRBJ1-1. TRBV21-1 is classified as a pseudogene. There are 12 residues in the CDR3. The chain's CDR3 is CATNSMNTEAFF. The CDR3 nucleotides read TGTGCCACCAACTCGATGAACACTGAAGCTTTCTTT.

This clone was detected once. The chain employs TRBV6-1 and TRBJ2-7, with 9 bases aligning to TRBD1. Germline loops: CDR1 MNHNS, CDR2 SASEGT. V lost 3 bases to trimming and J lost 4 bases; unmatched junction nucleotides: 4. The CDR3 spans 14 residues. CDR3: CASSDLDRGYEQYF. As DNA, the CDR3 is TGTGCCAGCAGTGATTTGGACAGGGGATACGAGCAGTACTTC.

The J gene is TRBJ2-3, the V gene TRBV10-3, with 10 bases that match TRBD2. Germline CDR1 reads ENHRY; CDR2 reads SYGVKD. Losses at the gene ends were 8 bases for V and 4 bases for J; bases not matched to a gene: 0. The CDR3 sequence is 12 residues long. The CDR3 reads CAILAGADTQYF. The CDR3 DNA is TGTGCCATCCTAGCGGGAGCAGATACGCAGTATTTT.

The chain employs TRBV18 and TRBJ2-7; 7 bases agree with TRBD1. CDR1 is KGHSH, CDR2 LQKENI, per germline. Trimming cost V 3 bases and J 6 bases; bases outside gene matches: 5. The CDR3 is 13 amino acids. Here the CDR3 DNA reads TGTGCCAGCTCACCGCCGACAGGGTTCGAGCAGTACTTC. Residues: CASSPPTGFEQYF.

V is TRBV6-1 and J is TRBJ1-4, with D maybe TRBD1 (6 bases). V gave up 4 bases and J gave up 7 bases, with 22 bases separating them. Germline values: CDR1 MNHNS, CDR2 SASEGT. The CDR3 extends over 17 amino acids. The CDR3 DNA reads TGTGCCAGCAGTGGGGCAGGGGCATGGGTATCTGGTGAAAAACTGTTTTTT. Translation: CASSGAGAWVSGEKLFF.

This clone has only a few counts. This rearrangement joins TRBV11-2 to TRBJ2-3; 8 nucleotides agree with TRBD2. The germline CDR1 and CDR2 sequences are SGHAT and FQNNGV. The trim removed 5 bases at V and 0 bases at J, leaving 4 bases unmatched. CDR3 length: 15 amino acids. The chain's CDR3 is CASSISGRSTDTQYF. CDR3 in DNA: TGTGCCAGCAGCATCAGCGGGAGAAGCACAGATACGCAGTATTTT.

The chain employs TRBV5-1 and TRBJ1-4; D perhaps matches TRBD1 (6 bases). V dropped 2 bases and J dropped 5 bases, with 10 bases sitting between them. The CDR3 has 14 residues. Germline lookup yields CDR1 SGHRS and CDR2 YFSETQ. The CDR3, as DNA: TGCGCCAGCAGCTTACAGGGACCGAATGAAAAACTGTTTTTT. Translated, it gives CASSLQGPNEKLFF.

The chain recombines TRBV11-2 with TRBJ1-2; 8 nucleotides line up with TRBD1. The length of the CDR3 is 12 residues. CDR1 is SGHAT and CDR2 is FQNNGV in the germline V gene. V lost 7 bases, J lost 7 bases, and 5 bases stayed unmatched. CDR3 in amino acids: CASKDRGAGYTF. CDR3 in DNA: TGTGCCAGCAAAGACAGGGGAGCTGGCTACACCTTC.

The chain employs TRBV10-3 and TRBJ2-1; 10 bases match TRBD2. The trim removed 5 bases at V and 2 bases at J, leaving 3 bases unmatched. The CDR3 sequence is 15 residues long. Per the germline V gene, CDR1 is ENHRY and CDR2 is SYGVKD. CDR3 protein: CAISTGTSAYNEQFF. The CDR3 coding sequence is TGTGCCATCAGTACCGGGACTAGCGCCTACAATGAGCAGTTCTTC.

The V gene is TRBV14, the J gene TRBJ2-1, with 7 bases fitting TRBD2. The CDR3 is 16 residues long. V was pared by 2 bases and J by 4 bases, with 8 bases of the junction left unmatched. CDR1 SGHDN and CDR2 FVKESK come from the germline V gene. DNA for the CDR3: TGTGCCAGCAGCCAAAAGGGGACTACCCTATACAATGAGCAGTTCTTC. This codes for CASSQKGTTLYNEQFF.

This sequence joins TRBV2 and TRBJ1-2, with unresolved D. The V end lost 8 bases, the J end lost 8 bases, and 15 bases lay between the germline ends. The CDR3 has 12 amino acids. CDR1 and CDR2 from the germline V gene are SNHLY and FYNNEI. The CDR3 DNA reads as TGTGCCAGCCTCCCGGGCGGGCAAGGCTACACCTTC. Its translation: CASLPGGQGYTF.